This is a list of T cell receptor beta chains from one sample in a study of blood T cell repertoires in COVID-19. Produced via immunoSEQ multiplex PCR; TCRdb's table is partial and in-frame only. The sample shows around 60,000 clones, about 88% of them seen only once. Source material: peripheral blood. The receptors stem from a man between 65 and 85 years old with acute or convalescent COVID-19. The CDR3 runs from the conserved cysteine through the conserved F or W. Size tells how often a clone was seen (once, few, many) or the class of an expanded clone, and some rows leave it out.

V gene	clone size	J gene	CDR3 protein
TRBV7-6	.	TRBJ2-3	CASSLSRGAGTDTQYF
TRBV5-8	.	TRBJ2-2	CASSLGVISNTGELFF
TRBV11-2	.	TRBJ2-3	CASSFYTSMRDTQYF
TRBV6-1	.	TRBJ2-2	CASSALAGGRPNTGELFF
TRBV7-9	.	TRBJ1-6	CASSLDSPSSYNSPLHF
TRBV19	.	TRBJ2-1	CASSIGGGPYNEQFF
TRBV19	once	TRBJ2-1	CASRGTSVSYNEQFF
TRBV7-9	.	TRBJ1-2	CASSSTRPGQGYGYTF
TRBV5-6	.	TRBJ2-7	CASSFRDRGYEQYF
TRBV29-1	.	TRBJ2-1	CSEALLGQGSRNEQFF
TRBV28	.	TRBJ2-1	CASGFEMEASSYNEQFF
TRBV19	.	TRBJ2-1	CASRAGQYNEQFF
TRBV6-2/TRBV6-3	.	TRBJ2-6	CASSFSGKGANVLTF
TRBV9	.	TRBJ1-1	CASSTQGRTTEAFF
TRBV11-2	.	TRBJ2-3	CASSLRTSGGRGTDTQYF
TRBV20-1	.	TRBJ2-1	CSASVPPYAYNEQFF
TRBV3-1/TRBV3-2	.	TRBJ2-4	CASSPGTGAHIQYF
TRBV28	.	TRBJ1-1	CASSLNAGRASEAFF
TRBV2	.	TRBJ2-7	CASSEPGLEQYF
TRBV28	.	TRBJ1-1	CASRVTIFEAFF
TRBV6-1	once	TRBJ2-3	CASSEMGEGTDTQYF
TRBV9	.	TRBJ2-3	CASSVGLAGLTDTQYF
TRBV5-1	.	TRBJ2-6	CASSVGISGANVLTF
TRBV7-2	.	TRBJ1-5	CASSFTGGAGQPQHF
TRBV7-2	.	TRBJ2-3	CASGPRRGAGDTQYF
TRBV19	once	TRBJ1-1	CASSIGLTNTEAFF
TRBV28	.	TRBJ1-5	CASSLGRDNQPQHF
TRBV4-2	.	TRBJ2-4	CASSQGRTSEHIQYF
TRBV5-6	.	TRBJ1-5	CASSLYQYNQPQHF
TRBV11-1	.	TRBJ1-1	CASSPRTGRNTEAFF
TRBV30	.	TRBJ1-1	CAWSVQAALNTEAFF
TRBV7-2	.	TRBJ1-4	CASSLHPGGQNEKLFF
TRBV2	once	TRBJ2-7	CASSGRGMGGTSYEQYF
TRBV18	.	TRBJ1-4	CASSPPQGEKLFF
TRBV7-9	.	TRBJ1-2	CASSIGTGSFGYTF
TRBV19	.	TRBJ1-1	CASKLATMNTEAFF
TRBV4-3	once	TRBJ1-4	CASSAGQGFEKLFF
TRBV11-2	.	TRBJ2-5	CASSLAPQETQYF
TRBV28	.	TRBJ1-2	CASSRDRGYTF
TRBV5-1	.	TRBJ2-2	CASSSPPTALQGFGSANTGELFF
TRBV11-1	once	TRBJ2-5	CASSSPGQAKETQYF
TRBV7-8	.	TRBJ1-1	CASSLGTGERLEAFF
TRBV6-5	few	TRBJ1-2	CASSPRDRGYGYTF
TRBV5-6	.	TRBJ1-6	CASSFGGPNSYNSPLHF
TRBV5-5	.	TRBJ1-4	CASSGRTGSNEKLFF
TRBV7-9	.	TRBJ1-5	CASSLAGVEAQHF
TRBV7-9	.	TRBJ2-3	CASSLERTDTQYF
TRBV19	.	TRBJ1-1	CASSAGTMNTEAFF
TRBV3-1/TRBV3-2	.	TRBJ2-3	CASSQGLAPTDTQYF